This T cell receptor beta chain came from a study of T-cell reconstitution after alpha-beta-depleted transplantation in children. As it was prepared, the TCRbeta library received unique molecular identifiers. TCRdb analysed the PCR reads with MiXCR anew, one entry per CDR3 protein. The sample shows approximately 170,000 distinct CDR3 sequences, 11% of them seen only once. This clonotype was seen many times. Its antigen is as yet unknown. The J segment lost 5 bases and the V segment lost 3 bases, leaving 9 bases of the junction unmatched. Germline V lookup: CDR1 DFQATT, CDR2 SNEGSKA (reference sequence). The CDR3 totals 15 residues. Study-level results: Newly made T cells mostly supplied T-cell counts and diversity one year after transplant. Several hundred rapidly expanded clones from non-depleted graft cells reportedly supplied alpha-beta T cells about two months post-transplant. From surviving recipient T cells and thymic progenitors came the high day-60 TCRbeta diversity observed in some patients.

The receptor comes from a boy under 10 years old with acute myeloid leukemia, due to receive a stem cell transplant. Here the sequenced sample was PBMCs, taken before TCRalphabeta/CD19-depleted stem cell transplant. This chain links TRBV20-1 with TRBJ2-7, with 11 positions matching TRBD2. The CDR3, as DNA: TGCAGTGCTAGCCAACTAGCGGGAGTCGGCGACGAGCAGTACTTC. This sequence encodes CSASQLAGVGDEQYF.